This entry describes one TCR beta chain. Its antigen has not been determined. Base qualities are not provided; no much larger clone lies one nucleotide away. Healthy HIV-negative adults with no recently reported acute infections or vaccinations were included as donors. Only Caucasian adults living in Nashville, Tennessee, USA were represented among the donors. CD4+ T cells were enriched by magnetic negative selection; naive cells were then positively selected on CD45RA, and the negative fraction formed the memory subset. Blood was obtained by leukapheresis, after which PBMCs were separated by Ficoll-Histopaque density gradient centrifugation and cryopreserved in liquid nitrogen vapor phase. Purity and quantity of every magnetically sorted T cell population were checked by analytical flow cytometry. Genomic DNA was isolated from each sorted fraction and quantified by UV absorbance on a Nanodrop 2000c.

Trimming accounts for 5 bases at V and 3 bases at J, while the number of junction bases matched to no gene is 3. From its cysteine to its phenylalanine, the CDR3 spans 13 amino acids. Here the CDR3 DNA is all that survives: 39 bases in frame from base 1. CDR1 SGHTA and CDR2 FQGTGA are derived from the germline V gene. TCR CDR3 regions were amplified from genomic DNA by multiplex PCR using the deep immunoSEQ assay. Genomic DNA extracted from each cell subset was distributed evenly over all wells of several immunoSEQ 96-well plates, and each plate served as one replicate. For sorted subsets, approximately 0.2 ug of genomic DNA, equivalent to some 30,000 T cell genomes, went into each replicate PCR. Purified libraries were quantified with a Qubit 3.0 fluorometer, sized on a Bioanalyzer 2100, and re-quantified with the KAPA Library Quantification kit. A separate single-read 150-cycle Illumina NextSeq 550 flow cell was used to sequence each immunoSEQ 96-well plate. For the original study's pipeline: Because only junctional sequences without quality scores were contained in the immunoSEQ output, filtering matching that applied to full-length reads could not be performed. Sequences were annotated with PyIR, a Python wrapper for IgBLAST v1.9, using IMGT germline references to assign V/J genes and CDR3. Reads with weak V/J assignments (E-value above 1e-6), missing CDR3, stop codons, out-of-frame junctions, or ambiguous translated residues were removed. V3J clonotypes were defined as sequences sharing the same inferred V gene, J gene, and CDR3 amino acid sequence. The percentage overlap between two repertoires was calculated by dividing the number of shared unique clonotypes by the size of the smaller repertoire. Repertoire richness was assessed with RTK rarefaction, the Chao1 estimator, and Recon v2.1 estimates of unobserved clonotypes. OLGA was used to compute generation probabilities for all TCRbeta clonotypes that the gDNA method yielded from a handful of donors. The immuneACCESS repertoire file appears here via TCRdb, limited to in-frame rearrangements. These files lack a portion of the clones; in checked studies, under half of the deficit traces to unresolved V genes, and the cause of the others is not known. V and J calls and clone size come straight from that table; D and trimming were deduced from the DNA. Counted in this sample were over 1.4 million clones; approximately 97% of them appeared once. The ten largest clonotypes hold approximately 1.1% of the sample.

This entry comes from a study of shared clonotypes between healthy human individuals (TCRdb year 2020). Context from the whole study: Three men and a couple of women, aged 18 to 49 years, made up the cohort. Per donor, three plates each were used for CD4 naive and CD4 memory, two for CD8 naive, and one for CD8 memory. Blood TCR repertoires of a handful of healthy adults were deeply sequenced to estimate repertoire size and the extent of clonotype sharing between individuals. Libraries were prepared and TCR repertoires were sequenced by different laboratories using diverse techniques, in order to increase sequencing depth and limit assay-specific biases. Leukapheresis yielded between about 0.85 and 9 billion PBMCs per donor.

What the authors observed across the whole study: Rarefaction of sorted-subset datasets indicated incomplete sequencing despite the large sequencing depth. Sharing across a few donors was observed for around 5% of naive CD4, less than 4% of naive CD8, 2.3% of memory CD4, and 0.4% of memory CD8 clonotypes. Because the study included a small number of donors, the genetic and exposure-history diversity represented was limited. Sampling was restricted to blood, and TCR repertoires in tissue are likely to differ from TCR repertoires in blood. Compared with non-shared clonotypes, clonotypes shared by all four sorted-subset donors had higher generation probabilities. Based on pairwise subsampling, the degree of clonotype sharing among donors was expected to be affected by sequencing depth. Estimated clonotype richness was generally larger for naive than for memory subsets.

The sequence joins TRBV7-3 to TRBJ2-5; 7 central nucleotides agree with TRBD1. This clonotype originated in a man aged 25 to 40 in good health. Sequencing was performed on naive CD4+ T cells sorted from blood. The label giving this sample's cell subset or site can be read as: CD45RA+ positively selected. The CDR3 sequence is CASSPTGEETQYF. DNA sequence: TGTGCCAGCAGCCCTACAGGGGAAGAGACCCAGTACTTC.